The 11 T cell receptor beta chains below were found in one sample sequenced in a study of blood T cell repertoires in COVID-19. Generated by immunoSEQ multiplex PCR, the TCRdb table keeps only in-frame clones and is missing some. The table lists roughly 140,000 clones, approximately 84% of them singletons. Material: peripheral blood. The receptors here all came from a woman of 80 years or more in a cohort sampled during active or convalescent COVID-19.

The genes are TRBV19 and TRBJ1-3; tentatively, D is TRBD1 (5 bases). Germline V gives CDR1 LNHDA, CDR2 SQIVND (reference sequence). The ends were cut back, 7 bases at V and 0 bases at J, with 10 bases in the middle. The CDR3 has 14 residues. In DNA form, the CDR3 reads TGTGCCAGTAATCACCAGGGCTCTGGAAACACCATATATTTT. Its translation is CASNHQGSGNTIYF.

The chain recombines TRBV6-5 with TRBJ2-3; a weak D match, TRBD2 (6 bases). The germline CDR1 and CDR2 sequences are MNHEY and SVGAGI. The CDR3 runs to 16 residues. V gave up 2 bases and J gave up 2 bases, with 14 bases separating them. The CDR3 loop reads CASSYRGNDYTDTQYF. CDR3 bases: TGTGCCAGCAGTTACCGCGGGAATGATTACACAGATACGCAGTATTTT.

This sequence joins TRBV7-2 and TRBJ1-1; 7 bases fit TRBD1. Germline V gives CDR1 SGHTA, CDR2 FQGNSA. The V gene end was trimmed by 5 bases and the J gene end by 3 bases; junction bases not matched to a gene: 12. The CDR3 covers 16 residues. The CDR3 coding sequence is TGTGCCAGCAGCCAACTAAAATATACAGGGGACACTGAAGCTTTCTTT. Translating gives CASSQLKYTGDTEAFF. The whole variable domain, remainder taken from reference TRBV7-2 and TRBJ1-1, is GAGVSQSPSNKVTEKGKDVELRCDPISGHTALYWYRQSLGQGLEFLIYFQGNSAPDKSGLPSDRFSAERTGGSVSTLTIQRTQQEDSAVYLCASSQLKYTGDTEAFFGQGTRLTVV.

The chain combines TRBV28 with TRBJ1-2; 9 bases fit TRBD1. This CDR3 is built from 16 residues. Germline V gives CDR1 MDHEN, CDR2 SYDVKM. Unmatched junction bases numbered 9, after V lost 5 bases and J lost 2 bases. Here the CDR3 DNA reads TGTGCCAGCAGTCCTTCACCCGGGACAGGGAACTATGGCTACACCTTC. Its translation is CASSPSPGTGNYGYTF.

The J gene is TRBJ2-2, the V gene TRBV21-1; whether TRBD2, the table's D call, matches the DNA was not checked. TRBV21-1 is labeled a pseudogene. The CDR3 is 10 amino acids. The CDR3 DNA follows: TGTGCCAGCAGCCCGGGGGAGCTGTTTTTT. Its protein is CASSPGELFF.

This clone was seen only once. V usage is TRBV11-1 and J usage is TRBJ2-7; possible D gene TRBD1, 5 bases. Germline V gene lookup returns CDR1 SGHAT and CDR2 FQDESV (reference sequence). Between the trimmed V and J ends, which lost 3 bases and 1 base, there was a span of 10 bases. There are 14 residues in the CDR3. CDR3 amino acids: CASSFDRTSYEQYF. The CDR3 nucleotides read TGTGCCAGCAGCTTCGACAGAACTTCCTACGAGCAGTACTTC.

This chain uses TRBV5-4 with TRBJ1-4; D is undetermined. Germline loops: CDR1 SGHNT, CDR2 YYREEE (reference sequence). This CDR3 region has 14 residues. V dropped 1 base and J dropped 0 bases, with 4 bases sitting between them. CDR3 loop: CASSLSATNEKLFF. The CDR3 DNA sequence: TGTGCCAGCAGCTTGTCAGCAACTAATGAAAAACTGTTTTTT.

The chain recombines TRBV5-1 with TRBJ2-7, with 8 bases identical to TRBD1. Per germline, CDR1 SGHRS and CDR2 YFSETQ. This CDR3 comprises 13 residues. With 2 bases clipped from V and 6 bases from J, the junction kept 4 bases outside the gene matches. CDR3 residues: CASSFLQGGEQYF. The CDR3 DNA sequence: TGCGCCAGCAGCTTTCTACAGGGGGGCGAGCAGTACTTC.

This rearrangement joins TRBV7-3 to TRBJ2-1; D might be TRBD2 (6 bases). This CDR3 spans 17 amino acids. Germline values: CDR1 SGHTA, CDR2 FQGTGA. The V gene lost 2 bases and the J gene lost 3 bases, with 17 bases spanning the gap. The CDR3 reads CASSLSAGKTLYNEQFF. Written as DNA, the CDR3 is TGTGCCAGCAGCTTATCGGCGGGGAAAACCCTCTACAATGAGCAGTTCTTC.

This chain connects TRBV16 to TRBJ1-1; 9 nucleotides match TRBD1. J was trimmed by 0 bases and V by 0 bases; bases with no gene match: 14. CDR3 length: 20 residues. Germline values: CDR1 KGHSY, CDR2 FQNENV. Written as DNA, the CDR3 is TGTGCCAGCAGCCAATCACTGTATGGGACAGGGCAGGAAATGAACACTGAAGCTTTCTTT. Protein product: CASSQSLYGTGQEMNTEAFF.

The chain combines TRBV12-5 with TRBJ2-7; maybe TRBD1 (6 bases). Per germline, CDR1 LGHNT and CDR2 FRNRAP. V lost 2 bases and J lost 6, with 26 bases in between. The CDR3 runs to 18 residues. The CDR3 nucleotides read TGTGCTAGTGGTTTGCCGTTACAGGGCAGGGCGCACGACTGCGAGCAGTACGTC. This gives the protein CASGLPLQGRAHDCEQYV.